The 22 T cell receptor beta chains listed next were all sequenced from one sample in a study of identical twins. One entry per CDR3 protein results from TCRdb running MiXCR on the 5' RACE reads. Altogether over 200,000 distinct CDR3 sequences are present, more than 9% being singletons, with the ten largest covering about 9.1%. The sample comprised memory T cells sorted from blood. The receptors here all came from a man over 45 in good health.

The sample holds many counts of this clonotype. The chain carries TRBV5-1 and TRBJ2-7, with 12 bases fitting TRBD2. With V trimmed by 3 bases and J by 3 bases, 13 bases remained unmatched. CDR3 length: 18 amino acids. From germline, CDR1 is SGHRS and CDR2 YFSETQ. CDR3 sequence (DNA): TGCGCCAGCAGCTACCGGACTAGCGGGGCCCACCCCTACTACGAGCAGTACTTC. It specifies CASSYRTSGAHPYYEQYF.

The chain recombines TRBV6-2 or TRBV6-3 with TRBJ2-3; the match to TRBD1 covers 7 bases. From germline, CDR1 is MNHEY and CDR2 SVGEGT. The J segment lost 6 bases and the V segment lost 7 bases, leaving 13 bases of the junction unmatched. This CDR3 comprises 15 residues. CDR3 sequence: CASTRGQAFVDTQYF. Written as DNA, the CDR3 is TGTGCCAGCACCAGAGGACAGGCTTTCGTGGATACGCAGTATTTT.

This clonotype was detected only a few times. V and J are TRBV11-2 and TRBJ1-2; 11 bases fit TRBD1. Germline CDR1 reads SGHAT; CDR2 reads FQNNGV. The CDR3 runs to 16 residues. V lost 4 bases, J lost 4 bases, and 8 bases stayed unmatched. The CDR3 coding sequence is TGTGCCAGCAGCTCCTCGAGGACAGGGGGCATCTATGGCTACACCTTC. As protein: CASSSSRTGGIYGYTF.

V usage is TRBV5-1 and J usage is TRBJ2-7, with 9 bases lining up with TRBD1. V gave up 4 bases and J gave up 2 bases; unmatched junction bases: 7. In germline, CDR1 is SGHRS, CDR2 YFSETQ. The CDR3 runs to 15 residues. The CDR3 loop reads CASSRQTGGTYEQYF. CDR3 nucleotides: TGCGCCAGCAGCCGCCAGACAGGGGGTACCTACGAGCAGTACTTC.

The chain links TRBV19 to TRBJ2-2, with 8 bases matching TRBD1. CDR1 is LNHDA, CDR2 SQIVND, per germline (reference sequence). The CDR3 loop spans 17 amino acids. V lost 4 bases and J lost 4; bases outside the gene matches: 11. CDR3 protein: CASSRSPGQVLTGELFF. In nucleotides, the CDR3 is TGTGCCAGTAGTAGATCCCCGGGACAGGTCCTCACCGGGGAGCTGTTTTTT.

There are many counts of this clonotype. The rearrangement links TRBV20-1 to TRBJ1-6, with 9 bases fitting TRBD1. The trim removed 5 bases at V and 9 bases at J, leaving 5 bases unmatched. The CDR3 loop spans 13 amino acids. The germline CDR1 and CDR2 sequences are DFQATT and SNEGSKA (reference sequence). DNA for the CDR3: TGCAGTGCTTTCTTGGACAGGGGTTCACCCCTCCACTTT. The encoded protein is CSAFLDRGSPLHF.

The CDR3: CAWSVIEGISGSYEQYF. CDR3 coding DNA: TGTGCCTGGAGTGTCATCGAGGGGATTAGCGGGAGTTACGAGCAGTACTTC. The chain has TRBV30 and TRBJ2-7, with 9 bases matching TRBD2. CDR1 GTSNPN and CDR2 SVGIG come from the germline V gene (reference sequence). This CDR3 contains 17 residues. Trimming took 0 bases from V and 4 from J; bases not matched to a gene: 13. The whole variable domain, filled in from reference TRBV30 and TRBJ2-7, reads SQTIHQWPATLVQPVGSPLSLECTVEGTSNPNLYWYRQAAGRGLQLLFYSVGIGQISSEVPQNLSASRPQDRQFILSSKKLLLSDSGFYLCAWSVIEGISGSYEQYFGPGTRLTVT.

There are a few counts of this clonotype. The chain couples TRBV4-2 to TRBJ1-2; no reliable D call. This CDR3 has 15 residues. The V and J ends lost 1 base and 0 bases respectively, with 9 bases between them. In germline, CDR1 is LGHNA, CDR2 YNFKEQ. DNA for the CDR3: TGTGCCAGCAGCCAAGCACGGGATGCTAACTATGGCTACACCTTC. Amino acid sequence: CASSQARDANYGYTF.

This clonotype turned up a few times. The genes are TRBV4-3 and TRBJ2-5, with 7 bases identical to TRBD2. From germline, CDR1 is LGHNA and CDR2 YSLEER. V trimming: 0 bases; J trimming: 2 bases; junction bases outside the gene matches: 9. CDR3 length: 17 residues. CDR3 DNA sequence: TGCGCCAGCAGCCAAGATTGGTGGGGGGGAAGTCAAGAGACCCAGTACTTC. Translated, it gives CASSQDWWGGSQETQYF.

The chain carries TRBV10-3 and TRBJ2-7; D uncertain. Trimming removed 4 bases at V and 2 bases at J, with 6 bases between. The CDR3 has 12 residues. CDR1 and CDR2 from the germline V gene are ENHRY and SYGVKD. The CDR3 loop reads CAISAEPYEQYF. The DNA of the CDR3 is TGTGCCATCAGTGCAGAGCCCTACGAGCAGTACTTC.

This clonotype was observed a few times. V usage is TRBV4-3 and J usage is TRBJ2-1, with D perhaps matching TRBD1 (6 bases). CDR1 is LGHNA, CDR2 YSLEER, per germline. Deletions cut 1 base from V and 0 bases from J, with 7 bases between. This CDR3 comprises 15 residues. The CDR3 nucleotides are TGCGCCAGCAGCCAAGCAGGGGTCTCCTACAATGAGCAGTTCTTC. This encodes CASSQAGVSYNEQFF.

This clonotype was observed at least ten times. CDR3 DNA sequence: TGTGCCAGCAGTCCACGGACCGTGGGGAACGAGCAGTACTTC. It is translated as CASSPRTVGNEQYF. The gene calls are TRBV12-3 or TRBV12-4 and TRBJ2-7; the D is unclear. The CDR3 runs 14 residues. V dropped 5 bases and J dropped 5 bases, with 16 bases sitting between them.

V gene TRBV4-1 combines with J gene TRBJ2-7; D possibly corresponds to TRBD1 (6 bases). CDR1 MGHRA and CDR2 YSYEKL come from the germline V gene. The V end lost 0 bases, the J end lost 6 bases, and 15 bases lay between the germline ends. The CDR3 has 15 amino acids. CDR3 sequence reads: CASSQDQTGRREQYF. The CDR3 bases are TGCGCCAGCAGCCAAGATCAAACAGGGAGACGCGAGCAGTACTTC.

This clonotype has only a few counts. The chain joins TRBV6-1 to TRBJ1-2; no clear D. Germline CDR1 MNHNS, CDR2 SASEGT. CDR3 length: 14 amino acids. V gave up 6 bases and J gave up 8 bases, with 19 bases separating them. The CDR3 reads CASSTTSNVLGYTF. The CDR3 DNA is TGTGCCAGCAGCACGACTTCAAACGTGCTAGGCTACACCTTC.

The rearrangement uses TRBV7-8 and TRBJ2-5; D may match TRBD1 or TRBD2 (6 bases each). CDR1 SGHVS and CDR2 FQNEAQ come from the germline V gene. The V end lost 1 base, the J end lost 7 bases, and 16 bases lay between the germline ends. This CDR3 has 15 residues. The CDR3 DNA sequence: TGTGCCAGCAGCTTAGGGGGGGCCGAACCAGCGACCCAGTACTTC. Amino acids: CASSLGGAEPATQYF.

This chain connects TRBV4-2 to TRBJ2-2; 9 bases line up with TRBD2. Germline CDR1 LGHNA, CDR2 YNFKEQ. With 1 base clipped from V and 5 bases from J, the junction kept 5 bases outside the gene matches. The CDR3 has 16 amino acids. Here the CDR3 DNA reads TGTGCCAGCAGCCAAGGGGTAGCGGGAGCTACCGGGGAGCTGTTTTTT. It translates to CASSQGVAGATGELFF.

This clonotype was counted only a few times. In DNA, the CDR3 is TGTGCCAGCAGTTTATCGGGTAGTGGAGCGAGTTTCTTT. Protein product: CASSLSGSGASFF. This sequence joins TRBV27 and TRBJ1-1; D is ambiguous. The CDR3 extends over 13 amino acids. V lost 0 bases and J lost 13, with 15 bases in between. CDR1 is MNHEY and CDR2 is SMNVEV in the germline V gene (reference sequence).

This clonotype was counted at least ten times. The CDR3 protein is CASSLSNTGSQQFF. The CDR3 DNA follows: TGTGCCAGCAGCCTCAGTAATACAGGATCCCAGCAGTTCTTC. The V call is TRBV7-2, the J call TRBJ2-1; possibly TRBD1 for D (5 bases). The CDR3 sequence is 14 residues long. CDR1 is SGHTA, CDR2 FQGNSA, per germline. Trimming shortened V by 5 bases and J by 11 bases, and 19 bases separated the two germline ends.

This clonotype was seen repeatedly, ten times or more. The chain links TRBV2 to TRBJ2-7; 9 bases are a match to TRBD1. The CDR3 spans 15 residues. J lost 2 bases, V lost 6 bases, and 8 bases had no gene match. CDR1 SNHLY and CDR2 FYNNEI come from the germline V gene. In DNA, the CDR3 is TGTGCCAGCAGGAACCGGGACAGGGTAACCTACGAGCAGTACTTC. Its translation is CASRNRDRVTYEQYF.

At least ten counts were recorded for this clonotype. The CDR3 loop is CASRAFGGQNTGELFF. The DNA for the CDR3 is TGTGCCAGCAGGGCCTTTGGGGGACAGAACACCGGGGAGCTGTTTTTT. The V call is TRBV6-2 or TRBV6-3, the J call TRBJ2-2; TRBD1 might be the D (6 bases). Per the germline V gene, CDR1 is MNHEY and CDR2 is SVGEGT. The CDR3 extends over 16 amino acids. Deletions cut 6 bases from V and 1 base from J, with 15 bases between.

This rearrangement joins TRBV20-1 to TRBJ2-7; 14 bases line up with TRBD2. The CDR3 is 14 amino acids. J was trimmed by 10 bases and V by 5 bases; bases with no gene match: 10. Germline assignment: CDR1 DFQATT and CDR2 SNEGSKA (reference sequence). In DNA, the CDR3 is TGCAGTGCTCCCAAACCGGGACTAGCGGGAGACCAGTACTTC. Translating it yields CSAPKPGLAGDQYF.

In its sample, this clonotype was seen a few times. The rearrangement uses TRBV4-3 and TRBJ2-7; D uncertain. Deletions cut 2 bases from V and 0 bases from J, with 14 bases between. This CDR3 is 16 amino acids long. Germline V CDR1 and CDR2: LGHNA, YSLEER. The CDR3 nucleotides read TGCGCCAGCAGCCAATTTGCCTACCTGGACTCCTACGAGCAGTACTTC. Translation gives CASSQFAYLDSYEQYF.